This entry lists 23 T cell receptor beta chains sequenced from one sample in a study of shared clonotypes between healthy human individuals. TCRdb keeps only in-frame clones here, not all; method: immunoSEQ multiplex PCR. The sample yields over 1.4 million clones, roughly 96% seen once. Sequences were obtained from naive CD4+ T cells sorted from blood. Indicated subset: CD45RA+ positively selected. These receptors all stem from a young man in good health.

The chain combines TRBV4-1 with TRBJ2-3, with unresolved D. Between the trimmed V and J ends, which lost 7 bases and 6 bases, there was a span of 8 bases. Germline V CDR1 and CDR2: MGHRA, YSYEKL. The CDR3 contains 11 residues. The CDR3 protein is CASKLADTQYF. The CDR3 nucleotides read TGCGCCAGCAAGCTTGCGGATACGCAGTATTTT.

The rearrangement joins TRBV5-6 to TRBJ2-7; D is perhaps TRBD1 (6 bases). CDR3 size: 15 residues. V was pared by 6 bases and J by 0 bases, with 16 bases between. CDR1 and CDR2 (germline): SGHDT, YYEEEE. CDR3 sequence reads: CASTKDRKSSYEQYF. In DNA, the CDR3 is TGTGCCAGCACCAAGGACAGAAAAAGCTCCTACGAGCAGTACTTC.

The J gene is TRBJ2-3, the V gene TRBV27; D not certain. The germline CDR1 and CDR2 sequences are MNHEY and SMNVEV (reference sequence). The CDR3 length is 13 residues. Trimming left V 7 bases short and J 1 base short, with 9 bases between. The CDR3 protein is CASTQYGTDTQYF. The CDR3 DNA reads TGTGCCAGCACGCAGTACGGCACAGATACGCAGTATTTT.

This clone was seen just once. The V and J genes are TRBV6-5 and TRBJ2-7, with D uncertain. Germline V gene lookup returns CDR1 MNHEY and CDR2 SVGAGI. Trimming removed 6 bases from V and 1 base from J, with 16 bases in between. The CDR3 runs to 15 residues. CDR3 sequence (DNA): TGTGCCAGCAGATCCACCGCCTTGGGGTCCTACGAGCAGTACTTC. Amino acids: CASRSTALGSYEQYF.

The rearrangement uses TRBV7-9 and TRBJ2-1; 8 bases map to TRBD1. This CDR3 is 15 amino acids long. With V trimmed by 4 bases and J by 4 bases, 6 bases remained unmatched. Germline V lookup: CDR1 SEHNR, CDR2 FQNEAQ (reference sequence). The CDR3 loop is CASSSGQGEYNEQFF. The CDR3 region has the DNA TGTGCCAGCAGCTCAGGACAGGGCGAGTACAATGAGCAGTTCTTC.

The chain employs TRBV6-1 and TRBJ2-1; 8 positions match TRBD2. The CDR3 spans 13 residues. V shed 3 bases, J shed 9 bases, and the junction held 4 bases outside the gene matches. The V gene's germline CDR1 is MNHNS and CDR2 SASEGT. The CDR3 DNA sequence: TGTGCCAGCAGTGATCATCTAGCGGGTGAGCAGTTCTTC. Its translation: CASSDHLAGEQFF.

The V call is TRBV11-3, the J call TRBJ2-1; D possibly corresponds to TRBD1 (5 bases). This CDR3 spans 12 amino acids. Trimming shortened V by 5 bases and J by 10 bases, and 12 bases separated the two germline ends. Germline CDR1 and CDR2: SGHNT and YENEEA. CDR3 nucleotides: TGTGCCAGCAGCCCGGATCGGACAGAGCAGTTCTTC. Its protein is CASSPDRTEQFF.

The V and J genes are TRBV11-2 and TRBJ2-7; 10 bases match TRBD1. The CDR3 extends over 14 amino acids. Unmatched junction bases numbered 5, after V lost 4 bases and J lost 5 bases. Per the germline V gene, CDR1 is SGHAT and CDR2 is FQNNGV. CDR3 DNA: TGTGCCAGCAGCTCCGGGACAGGGGCCCACGAGCAGTACTTC. It encodes CASSSGTGAHEQYF.

The chain has TRBV9 and TRBJ1-3; no firm D call. Trimming took off 0 bases at V and 2 bases at J, with 12 bases between the two ends. CDR1 and CDR2 from the germline V gene are SGDLS and YYNGEE. CDR3 length: 16 residues. The CDR3 nucleotides read TGTGCCAGCAGCGTAGAGGCGCTTAGGCCTGGAAACACCATATATTTT. Its protein is CASSVEALRPGNTIYF.

V is TRBV19 and J is TRBJ2-1; tentative D call: TRBD2 (6 bases). Germline CDR1 LNHDA, CDR2 SQIVND (reference sequence). The CDR3 consists of 17 residues. Trimming took 1 base from V and 4 from J, leaving 17 bases between them. CDR3 amino acids: CASSIVAGTPGYNEQFF. CDR3 bases: TGTGCCAGTAGTATAGTCGCCGGGACTCCCGGGTACAATGAGCAGTTCTTC.

The genes are TRBV2 and TRBJ2-1; D may be TRBD1 (6 bases). Germline V gene sequence: CDR1 SNHLY, CDR2 FYNNEI. V lost 3 bases, J lost 12 bases, and 24 bases lay in between. CDR3 length equals 16 residues. The CDR3 DNA reads TGTGCCAGCAGTGAGCGGTTGGACAGAGGCCCTCGGGGGCAGTTCTTC. Translated, it gives CASSERLDRGPRGQFF.

The chain is built from TRBV28 and TRBJ2-2; possible D gene TRBD2, 7 bases. V was trimmed by 11 bases and J by 3 bases, leaving 19 bases between them. This CDR3 has 15 residues. Germline V CDR1 and CDR2: MDHEN, SYDVKM. CDR3 sequence: CACKPGGADTGELFF. The CDR3, as DNA: TGTGCCTGTAAACCGGGGGGCGCCGACACCGGGGAGCTGTTTTTT.

This chain links TRBV4-2 with TRBJ1-2; 8 positions agree with TRBD1. The CDR3 runs 17 residues. Germline CDR1 LGHNA, CDR2 YNFKEQ. V was pared by 1 base and J by 2 bases, with 9 bases of the junction left unmatched. The CDR3 bases are TGTGCCAGCAGCCAAGTTTCATCAGGGGGCGCAAACTATGGCTACACCTTC. Translation gives CASSQVSSGGANYGYTF.

CDR3 amino acids: CASYISTDTQYF. The CDR3 DNA reads TGTGCCAGCTATATTTCCACAGATACGCAGTATTTT. The rearrangement links TRBV18 to TRBJ2-3; unclear D gene. CDR3 length equals 12 residues. V gave up 7 bases and J gave up 2 bases, with 7 bases separating them. Germline V lookup: CDR1 KGHSH, CDR2 LQKENI.

The chain combines TRBV30 with TRBJ2-7; TRBD1 agrees at 7 bases. After removal of 7 bases from V and 4 bases from J, the junction contained 7 bases not matched to a gene. Per the germline V gene, CDR1 is GTSNPN and CDR2 is SVGIG (reference sequence). The length of the CDR3 is 12 residues. The chain's CDR3 is CALTGSKYEQYF. CDR3 coding DNA: TGTGCCTTGACAGGGTCTAAATACGAGCAGTACTTC.

The chain combines TRBV5-1 with TRBJ2-1, with 13 nucleotides matching TRBD2. The CDR3 covers 18 residues. Germline loops: CDR1 SGHRS, CDR2 YFSETQ. The ends lost 1 base at V and 0 bases at J; junction bases unmatched: 4. Here the CDR3 reads CASSLTGLAGVSYNEQFF. In DNA, the CDR3 is TGCGCCAGCAGCTTGACCGGACTAGCGGGGGTCTCCTACAATGAGCAGTTCTTC.

The chain uses TRBV7-2 and TRBJ1-2; 9 bases fit TRBD1. The CDR3 has 15 amino acids. V lost 3 bases and J lost 5; bases outside the gene matches: 7. Germline V CDR1 and CDR2: SGHTA, FQGNSA. The CDR3 nucleotides read TGTGCCAGCAGCTTGGCGGGGACAGGGAGGTATGGCTACACCTTC. Translated, it gives CASSLAGTGRYGYTF.

The V call is TRBV18, the J call TRBJ1-4; possibly TRBD1 for D (5 bases). The germline V gene encodes CDR1 KGHSH and CDR2 LQKENI. V was shortened by 3 bases and J by 5 bases, with 13 bases between the two germline ends. The CDR3 totals 15 residues. The CDR3 DNA reads TGTGCCAGCTCACCGGGGAATCCAGGGAATGAAAAACTGTTTTTT. Translation: CASSPGNPGNEKLFF.

This clone was seen a single time. The V gene is TRBV29-1, the J gene TRBJ2-1; the match to TRBD2 covers 9 bases. The CDR3 length is 14 residues. J lost 0 bases, V lost 7 bases, and 4 bases had no gene match. The germline gives CDR1 SQVTM, CDR2 ANQGSEA. CDR3 sequence reads: CSAWTSDSYNEQFF. CDR3 coding DNA: TGCAGCGCCTGGACTAGCGACTCCTACAATGAGCAGTTCTTC.

V is TRBV5-1 and J is TRBJ2-5; D is unclear. Trimming removed 0 bases from V and 3 bases from J, with 9 bases in between. CDR1 SGHRS and CDR2 YFSETQ come from the germline V gene. This CDR3 is 14 amino acids long. CDR3 sequence reads: CASSLDVMEETQYF. CDR3 nucleotides: TGCGCCAGCAGCTTGGATGTAATGGAAGAGACCCAGTACTTC. Full variable domain (remainder filled in from reference TRBV5-1 and TRBJ2-5): KAGVTQTPRYLIKTRGQQVTLSCSPISGHRSVSWYQQTPGQGLQFLFEYFSETQRNKGNFPGRFSGRQFSNSRSEMNVSTLELGDSALYLCASSLDVMEETQYFGPGTRLLVL.

This clone was observed a single time. V is TRBV28 and J is TRBJ2-6; TRBD2 might be the D (5 bases). The germline V gene has CDR1 MDHEN and CDR2 SYDVKM. V lost 3 bases and J lost 4, with 7 bases in between. This CDR3 comprises 14 residues. The CDR3 is CASSFLAGANVLTF. The CDR3 DNA follows: TGTGCCAGCAGTTTCTTAGCGGGGGCCAACGTCCTGACTTTC.

The J gene is TRBJ2-2, the V gene TRBV5-1; the D is unclear. The CDR3 is made up of 11 amino acids. Germline-derived CDR1 and CDR2 are SGHRS and YFSETQ. The V and J ends lost 2 bases and 10 bases respectively, with 6 bases between them. CDR3 bases: TGCGCCAGCAGCTTTTCTAAGGAGCTGTTTTTT. This encodes CASSFSKELFF.

This clone appeared a few times. V usage is TRBV6-5 and J usage is TRBJ1-2; D is uncertain. Trimming cost V 2 bases and J 1 base, with 5 bases left between them. The CDR3 runs 13 residues. The germline CDR1 and CDR2 sequences are MNHEY and SVGAGI. CDR3 DNA sequence: TGTGCCAGCAGTTACAGGGATAACTATGGCTACACCTTC. It is translated as CASSYRDNYGYTF.